These 9 T cell receptor beta chains were sequenced from one sample in a study of identical twins. TCRdb reanalysed the 5' RACE reads using MiXCR and keeps one entry per CDR3 protein. The sample records around 530,000 distinct CDR3 sequences, 12% to 15% being singletons. The same sample was also studied in work on yellow fever vaccine responses in identical twins.

Sequenced sample: CD4+ T cells sorted from blood. These receptors were collected from a woman aged 18-30 years in good health.

V and J are TRBV10-2 and TRBJ1-2; 7 nucleotides align to TRBD1. The CDR3 contains 13 residues. With V trimmed by 6 bases and J by 8 bases, 9 bases remained unmatched. Germline assignment: CDR1 WSHSY and CDR2 SAAADI. The CDR3, as DNA: TGCGCCAGCAGAAGGGACAGTCTGGGAGGCTACACCTTC. Amino acids: CASRRDSLGGYTF.

This clonotype was picked up many times. V and J are TRBV29-1 and TRBJ1-1; TRBD1 is a possible D gene (5 bases). V shed 8 bases and J shed 6 bases, with 19 bases lying between them. Germline V CDR1 and CDR2: SQVTM, ANQGSEA. The CDR3 extends over 13 amino acids. The CDR3 DNA is TGCAGCACCAAGGCGGGGGTCCGGGCTGAAGCTTTCTTT. It is translated as CSTKAGVRAEAFF.

This clonotype was observed many times. This sequence joins TRBV5-1 and TRBJ2-7; no clear D gene. Germline V gene sequence: CDR1 SGHRS, CDR2 YFSETQ. There are 13 residues in the CDR3. V dropped 4 bases and J dropped 6 bases, with 14 bases sitting between them. CDR3 in amino acids: CASSPNEYGEQYF. DNA for the CDR3: TGCGCCAGCAGCCCGAACGAATACGGCGAGCAGTACTTC.

A few counts support this clonotype. The chain couples TRBV20-1 to TRBJ1-6; unclear D gene. Trimming took off 0 bases at V and 7 bases at J, with 13 bases between the two ends. Germline CDR1 DFQATT, CDR2 SNEGSKA (reference sequence). The CDR3 has 15 amino acids. The CDR3 protein is CSAREVTALNSPLHF. The CDR3 nucleotides are TGCAGTGCTAGAGAGGTTACAGCGTTAAATTCACCCCTCCACTTT.

The chain combines TRBV29-1 with TRBJ2-7; 10 nucleotides align to TRBD2. Germline CDR1 is SQVTM and CDR2 is ANQGSEA. The CDR3 covers 14 residues. Unmatched junction bases numbered 5, after V lost 6 bases and J lost 0 bases. In DNA, the CDR3 is TGCAGCGTCGCCGGACTAGCGGTCTCCTACGAGCAGTACTTC. This codes for CSVAGLAVSYEQYF.

The chain carries TRBV12-2 and TRBJ2-7; the table gives TRBD1 as D, unverified against the DNA. TRBV12-2 is a pseudogene. The CDR3 has 15 residues. In DNA form, the CDR3 reads TGTGCAAGTCGCTTGGGACACCCGGCTTCCTACGAGCAGTACGTC. Protein product: CASRLGHPASYEQYV.

This clonotype was seen a few times. This chain joins TRBV12-3 or TRBV12-4 and TRBJ2-3; a possible D gene is TRBD1 (6 bases). The length of the CDR3 is 17 residues. Trimming pared 6 bases from V and 1 base from J, leaving 20 bases between. The CDR3 loop reads CASSKPIRGVGTDTQYF. Here the CDR3 DNA reads TGTGCCAGCAGCAAACCTATCAGGGGAGTAGGCACAGATACGCAGTATTTT.

The chain employs TRBV20-1 and TRBJ2-5; no firm D call. V was trimmed by 4 bases and J by 2 bases, leaving 11 bases between them. CDR1 is DFQATT and CDR2 is SNEGSKA in the germline V gene (reference sequence). The CDR3 has 13 residues. The chain's CDR3 is CSAIIGPQETQYF. The CDR3, as DNA: TGCAGTGCTATTATTGGGCCTCAAGAGACCCAGTACTTC.

This clonotype was found a few times. V and J are TRBV6-1 and TRBJ2-2; a weak D match, TRBD2 (6 bases). The CDR3 has 15 amino acids. V lost 5 bases, J lost 5 bases, and 15 bases lay in between. CDR1 and CDR2 (germline): MNHNS, SASEGT. The CDR3 sequence is CASSPRDSKTGELFF. DNA of the CDR3: TGTGCCAGCAGTCCACGGGACTCTAAGACCGGGGAGCTGTTTTTT.